These 20 T cell receptor beta chains were sequenced from one sample in a study of blood T cell repertoires in COVID-19. TCRdb keeps only in-frame clones here, not all; method: immunoSEQ multiplex PCR. The sample records about 120,000 clones, approximately 85% being singletons. The sequenced sample consisted of peripheral blood. The source of these receptors is a human donor in a cohort sampled during active COVID-19.

The rearrangement joins TRBV10-3 to TRBJ1-4; no clear D gene. The CDR3 consists of 14 residues. The germline V gene encodes CDR1 ENHRY and CDR2 SYGVKD. The V and J ends lost 6 bases and 8 bases respectively, with 16 bases between them. The CDR3 DNA follows: TGTGCCATCAGCGACGGAGAAGGAAGGGAAAAACTGTTTTTT. Amino acid sequence: CAISDGEGREKLFF.

This chain connects TRBV6-1 to TRBJ2-1, with unresolved D. Germline V CDR1 and CDR2: MNHNS, SASEGT. V was shortened by 1 base and J by 5 bases, with 9 bases between the two germline ends. The CDR3 is 14 amino acids. This CDR3 is CASSEEGRNNEQFF. In DNA, the CDR3 is TGTGCCAGCAGTGAAGAAGGCAGGAACAATGAGCAGTTCTTC.

The chain has TRBV9 and TRBJ2-1; 7 nucleotides match TRBD1. V lost 0 bases and J lost 4; bases outside the gene matches: 10. The CDR3 extends over 17 amino acids. CDR1 is SGDLS, CDR2 YYNGEE, per germline. The CDR3: CASSVVETGTVYNEQFF. CDR3 DNA: TGTGCCAGCAGCGTAGTAGAGACCGGGACAGTTTACAATGAGCAGTTCTTC.

The chain is built from TRBV7-8 and TRBJ1-4, with 11 nucleotides matching TRBD1. The CDR3 spans 14 residues. J gave up 7 bases and V 6 bases, and 4 bases lay outside the gene matches. Germline lookup yields CDR1 SGHVS and CDR2 FQNEAQ. For the CDR3, the DNA is TGTGCCAGCAGGGCCGGGACAGGGGGTGAAAAACTGTTTTTT. This gives the protein CASRAGTGGEKLFF.

The chain has TRBV9 and TRBJ2-1; TRBD2 agrees at 9 bases. Losses at the gene ends were 2 bases for V and 1 base for J; bases not matched to a gene: 4. The CDR3 is 16 amino acids. The germline V gene encodes CDR1 SGDLS and CDR2 YYNGEE. CDR3 sequence: CASSVIAGASYNEQFF. The CDR3 DNA reads as TGTGCCAGCAGCGTCATAGCGGGGGCATCCTACAATGAGCAGTTCTTC. Combining the CDR3 with reference TRBV9 and TRBJ2-1 gives the whole variable domain DSGVTQTPKHLITATGQRVTLRCSPRSGDLSVYWYQQSLDQGLQFLIQYYNGEERAKGNILERFSAQQFPDLHSELNLSSLELGDSALYFCASSVIAGASYNEQFFGPGTRLTVL.

This rearrangement joins TRBV28 to TRBJ1-3; maybe TRBD1 (6 bases). This CDR3 comprises 18 residues. Per the germline V gene, CDR1 is MDHEN and CDR2 is SYDVKM. The V and J ends lost 10 bases and 4 bases respectively, with 29 bases between them. The CDR3 loop is CATGTGQSLALGGNTIYF. CDR3 DNA: TGTGCCACCGGAACCGGACAGTCGTTAGCTCTGGGCGGAAACACCATATATTTT.

This chain links TRBV7-8 with TRBJ1-5; a weak D match, TRBD1 (5 bases). The germline V and J ends were trimmed by 6 bases and 1 base, with 19 bases remaining between them. CDR1 SGHVS and CDR2 FQNEAQ come from the germline V gene. The CDR3 contains 17 residues. For the CDR3, the DNA is TGTGCCAGCAGACCTGGGTCGGACATAAAAAGCAATCAGCCCCAGCATTTT. It encodes CASRPGSDIKSNQPQHF.

CDR3 sequence reads: CASSQDKSGLDRDTQYF. CDR3 sequence (DNA): TGCGCCAGCAGCCAAGATAAATCGGGACTAGATAGAGATACGCAGTATTTT. V gene TRBV4-1 combines with J gene TRBJ2-3, with TRBD2 matching over 8 bases. Germline V gene sequence: CDR1 MGHRA, CDR2 YSYEKL. J lost 5 bases, V lost 0 bases, and 10 bases had no gene match. The CDR3 length is 17 residues.

The V call is TRBV4-2, the J call TRBJ1-4, with a possible D match to TRBD1 (5 bases). The germline gives CDR1 LGHNA, CDR2 YNFKEQ. There are 17 residues in the CDR3. V lost 0 bases to trimming and J lost 3 bases, with 14 bases between them. For the CDR3, the DNA is TGTGCCAGCAGCCAAGATCGGGGGGGGTCAGCTAATGAAAAACTGTTTTTT. Translated: CASSQDRGGSANEKLFF.

The gene calls are TRBV2 and TRBJ1-4, with 11 bases lining up with TRBD1. The CDR3 is 18 residues long. Trimming cost V 7 bases and J 5 bases; bases outside gene matches: 15. Germline V gene data show CDR1 as SNHLY and CDR2 as FYNNEI. The CDR3 DNA sequence: TGTGCCAGCAAACCCCTCCGGGGACAGGGGGAGGTAAATGAAAAACTGTTTTTT. The encoded protein is CASKPLRGQGEVNEKLFF.

The chain is built from TRBV6-5 and TRBJ2-1; D perhaps matches TRBD2 (7 bases). Germline assignment: CDR1 MNHEY and CDR2 SVGAGI. The CDR3 length is 15 residues. V lost 5 bases to trimming and J lost 4 bases, with 15 bases between them. The CDR3 region has the DNA TGTGCCAGCAGTCCGGGGGGCCACGAGTACAATGAGCAGTTCTTC. It yields the protein CASSPGGHEYNEQFF.

The V call is TRBV19, the J call TRBJ1-1, with a tentative D call TRBD1 (5 bases). Germline V gene sequence: CDR1 LNHDA, CDR2 SQIVND (reference sequence). Trimming shortened V by 6 bases and J by 2 bases, and 13 bases separated the two germline ends. The CDR3 extends over 14 amino acids. CDR3 coding DNA: TGTGCCAGTAGAGAACAGGTCCCTAACACTGAAGCTTTCTTT. Translation: CASREQVPNTEAFF.

J is TRBJ2-7 and V is TRBV7-9; D may be TRBD1 (6 bases). V was shortened by 3 bases and J by 0 bases, with 9 bases between the two germline ends. The germline CDR1 and CDR2 sequences are SEHNR and FQNEAQ (reference sequence). The CDR3 length is 14 residues. The CDR3 region is CASSFGQFSYEQYF. The CDR3 DNA reads as TGTGCCAGCAGCTTTGGACAGTTCTCCTACGAGCAGTACTTC.

The chain is built from TRBV19 and TRBJ2-7; D gene uncertain. This CDR3 comprises 13 residues. V was shortened by 0 bases and J by 3 bases, with 6 bases between the two germline ends. CDR1 is LNHDA, CDR2 SQIVND, per germline (reference sequence). This chain's CDR3 is CASSIESNYEQYF. CDR3 bases: TGTGCCAGTAGTATAGAATCCAACTACGAGCAGTACTTC.

The J gene is TRBJ1-2, the V gene TRBV4-1, with 9 positions matching TRBD1. Trimming took 1 base from V and 2 from J; bases not matched to a gene: 5. Germline lookup yields CDR1 MGHRA and CDR2 YSYEKL. The CDR3 totals 16 residues. The CDR3 is CASSQAAGQGNYGYTF. Here the CDR3 DNA reads TGCGCCAGCAGCCAAGCCGCGGGACAGGGAAACTATGGCTACACCTTC.

V usage is TRBV27 and J usage is TRBJ1-2, with 9 bases matching TRBD1. Germline CDR1 and CDR2: MNHEY and SMNVEV (reference sequence). V lost 8 bases and J lost 5; bases outside the gene matches: 12. The CDR3 consists of 15 residues. For the CDR3, the DNA is TGTGCCAGCCGGGACAGGGCAGGGCAGGGGTATGGCTACACCTTC. Translation: CASRDRAGQGYGYTF.

This chain links TRBV5-1 with TRBJ2-1; TRBD2 matches 11 bases. The J segment lost 9 bases and the V segment lost 3 bases, leaving 8 bases of the junction unmatched. The CDR3 runs 15 residues. The germline V gene has CDR1 SGHRS and CDR2 YFSETQ. In DNA, the CDR3 is TGCGCCAGCAGCTCTGGACTAGCGGGCATTGGTGAGCAGTTCTTC. Translated: CASSSGLAGIGEQFF.

This clone has only one observation. V is TRBV3-1 (or the pseudogene TRBV3-2) and J is TRBJ2-5; D perhaps matches TRBD2 (6 bases). The V gene's germline CDR1 is LGHDT and CDR2 YNNKEL (reference sequence). The CDR3 runs to 16 residues. The chain's CDR3 is CAIRVWSAGHQETQYF. Written as DNA, the CDR3 is TGTGCGATACGGGTATGGTCAGCGGGCCACCAAGAGACCCAGTACTTC.

CDR3 amino acids: CASTIGRGGYEQFF. In DNA, the CDR3 is TGTGCCAGCACCATTGGGCGGGGGGGCTATGAGCAGTTCTTC. This rearrangement joins TRBV28 to TRBJ2-1; TRBD2 aligns across 9 bases. The germline CDR1 and CDR2 sequences are MDHEN and SYDVKM. V lost 7 bases to trimming and J lost 8 bases; unmatched junction nucleotides: 9. This CDR3 is 14 amino acids long.

The chain has TRBV6-5 and TRBJ1-1; 9 bases are shared with TRBD1. The CDR3 totals 14 residues. In germline, CDR1 is MNHEY, CDR2 SVGAGI. J was trimmed by 7 bases and V by 2 bases; bases with no gene match: 5. This CDR3 is CASSYVTGGNEAFF. As DNA, the CDR3 is TGTGCCAGCAGTTACGTGACAGGGGGTAATGAAGCTTTCTTT.